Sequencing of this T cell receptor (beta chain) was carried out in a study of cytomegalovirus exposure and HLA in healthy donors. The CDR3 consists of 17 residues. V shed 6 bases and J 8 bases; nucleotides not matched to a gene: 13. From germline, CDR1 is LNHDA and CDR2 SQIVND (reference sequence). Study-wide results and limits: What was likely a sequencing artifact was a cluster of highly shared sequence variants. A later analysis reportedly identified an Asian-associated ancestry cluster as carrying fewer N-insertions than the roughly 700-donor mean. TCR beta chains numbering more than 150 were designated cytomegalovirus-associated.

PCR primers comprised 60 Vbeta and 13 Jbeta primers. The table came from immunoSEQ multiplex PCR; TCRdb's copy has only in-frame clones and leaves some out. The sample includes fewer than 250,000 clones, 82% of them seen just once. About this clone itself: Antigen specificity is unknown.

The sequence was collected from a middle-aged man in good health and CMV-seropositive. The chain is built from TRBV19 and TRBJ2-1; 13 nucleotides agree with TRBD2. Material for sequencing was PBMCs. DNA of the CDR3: TGTGCCAGTAGCTCGGGATCCGGGACTAGCGGGATGGATGAGCAGTTCTTC. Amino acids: CASSSGSGTSGMDEQFF.